This is a list of T cell receptor beta chains from one sample in a study of shared clonotypes between healthy human individuals. The assay was immunoSEQ multiplex PCR, and TCRdb's table has in-frame clones only and misses some. The data hold 2 million to 2.5 million clones, with 90% to 97% observed a single time. Sample: naive CD4+ T cells sorted from blood. These receptors were obtained from a man between 18 and 35 years old in good health. The CDR3 runs from the conserved cysteine through the conserved F or W. The D gene is left open where the match is weak. Size is omitted from some rows. Given values are once, few, many or a class for expanded clones.

CDR3 DNA: TGTGCCAGCAGCCAACAAATGGTCGGGGAACTGTTTTTT
CDR3 protein: CASSQQMVGELFF
V gene: TRBV14
CDR3 length: 13
clone size: NA
J gene: TRBJ1-4
D gene: NA

CDR3 DNA: TGTGCCAGCAGCTTAAATAGCAATCAGCCCCAGCATTTT
CDR3 protein: CASSLNSNQPQHF
V gene: TRBV5-4
CDR3 length: 13
clone size: NA
J gene: TRBJ1-5
D gene: NA

CDR3 DNA: TGTGCCTGGAAACAGGAAGAGACCCAGTACTTC
CDR3 protein: CAWKQEETQYF
V gene: TRBV30
CDR3 length: 11
clone size: NA
J gene: TRBJ2-5
D gene: NA

CDR3 DNA: TGTGCCAGCCGTACCTTCTCTAGCACAGATACGCAGTATTTT
CDR3 protein: CASRTFSSTDTQYF
V gene: TRBV2
CDR3 length: 14
clone size: NA
J gene: TRBJ2-3
D gene: NA

CDR3 DNA: TGTGCCAGCAGCTTAGTTTTCGGGAACTACGAGCAGTACTTC
CDR3 protein: CASSLVFGNYEQYF
V gene: TRBV11-2
CDR3 length: 14
clone size: NA
J gene: TRBJ2-7
D gene: NA

CDR3 DNA: TGTGCCTGCAGTTCCGATGGCTACACCTTC
CDR3 protein: CACSSDGYTF
V gene: TRBV30
CDR3 length: 10
clone size: NA
J gene: TRBJ1-2
D gene: NA

CDR3 DNA: TGTGCCAGCAGCGTAGGCGGGGTCGCAGATACGCAGTATTTT
CDR3 protein: CASSVGGVADTQYF
V gene: TRBV9
CDR3 length: 14
clone size: NA
J gene: TRBJ2-3
D gene: NA

CDR3 DNA: TGTGCCAGCAGTCGGACTAGCGGAGTCTACGAGCAGTACTTC
CDR3 protein: CASSRTSGVYEQYF
V gene: TRBV6-5
CDR3 length: 14
clone size: NA
J gene: TRBJ2-7
D gene: TRBD2

CDR3 DNA: TGTGCCAGCAGCTTATCACTAGGCCGACGCAATGAGCAGTTCTTC
CDR3 protein: CASSLSLGRRNEQFF
V gene: TRBV7-2
CDR3 length: 15
clone size: NA
J gene: TRBJ2-1
D gene: NA

CDR3 DNA: TGTGCCAGCAGCCAAGAGACCCAGTACTTC
CDR3 protein: CASSQETQYF
V gene: TRBV2
CDR3 length: 10
clone size: NA
J gene: TRBJ2-5
D gene: NA

CDR3 DNA: TGTGCCAGCAGCGTAGGACAGACCTTTCGAGACACTGAAGCTTTCTTT
CDR3 protein: CASSVGQTFRDTEAFF
V gene: TRBV9
CDR3 length: 16
clone size: NA
J gene: TRBJ1-1
D gene: NA

CDR3 DNA: TGTGCCAGCAGGGGACAGGGCTTGGAGACCCAGTACTTC
CDR3 protein: CASRGQGLETQYF
V gene: TRBV2
CDR3 length: 13
clone size: NA
J gene: TRBJ2-5
D gene: TRBD1

CDR3 DNA: TGTGCCAGCAGTCTACGGAGCAGGGTCCGATCCGGGGAGCTGTTTTTT
CDR3 protein: CASSLRSRVRSGELFF
V gene: TRBV28
CDR3 length: 16
clone size: NA
J gene: TRBJ2-2
D gene: NA

CDR3 DNA: TGCGCCAGCAGCTTGGCCGGTACGGATGAGCAGTTCTTC
CDR3 protein: CASSLAGTDEQFF
V gene: TRBV5-1
CDR3 length: 13
clone size: NA
J gene: TRBJ2-1
D gene: NA

CDR3 DNA: TGTGCCAGCAGCTTCTACGTAGTCTCCTACAATGAGCAGTTCTTC
CDR3 protein: CASSFYVVSYNEQFF
V gene: TRBV5-8
CDR3 length: 15
clone size: NA
J gene: TRBJ2-1
D gene: NA

CDR3 DNA: TGTGCCAGCAGTGGGCAGGGGGCGATCGCCAGTGAAGCTTTCTTT
CDR3 protein: CASSGQGAIASEAFF
V gene: TRBV2
CDR3 length: 15
clone size: NA
J gene: TRBJ1-1
D gene: TRBD1

CDR3 DNA: TGTGCCAGCAGTTATGGGGTGAGCTCCTATAATTCACCCCTCCACTTT
CDR3 protein: CASSYGVSSYNSPLHF
V gene: TRBV6-5
CDR3 length: 16
clone size: NA
J gene: TRBJ1-6
D gene: NA

CDR3 DNA: TGTGCCAGCAGCTTGGAGGGGAGGAACACTGAAGCTTTCTTT
CDR3 protein: CASSLEGRNTEAFF
V gene: TRBV5-6
CDR3 length: 14
clone size: NA
J gene: TRBJ1-1
D gene: NA

CDR3 DNA: TGTGCCATCAGTGAGTCTGGCGACGAGCAGTACTTC
CDR3 protein: CAISESGDEQYF
V gene: TRBV10-3
CDR3 length: 12
clone size: NA
J gene: TRBJ2-7
D gene: NA

CDR3 DNA: TGTGCCAGCAGCCCCCCCCTTGGGCTCTCTGGAAACACCATATATTTT
CDR3 protein: CASSPPLGLSGNTIYF
V gene: TRBV7-9
CDR3 length: 16
clone size: once
J gene: TRBJ1-3
D gene: NA

CDR3 DNA: TGTGCCTTAGACCCCCAACAGGGGTCCTACAATGAGCAGTTCTTC
CDR3 protein: CALDPQQGSYNEQFF
V gene: TRBV30
CDR3 length: 15
clone size: NA
J gene: TRBJ2-1
D gene: TRBD1

CDR3 DNA: TGTGCCAGCGCCCCCGCGGGGTGGACCCAGTACTTC
CDR3 protein: CASAPAGWTQYF
V gene: TRBV2
CDR3 length: 12
clone size: NA
J gene: TRBJ2-5
D gene: NA

CDR3 DNA: TGTGCCAGCAGCTCCCCCGACAGGACGATCAACACTGAAGCTTTCTTT
CDR3 protein: CASSSPDRTINTEAFF
V gene: TRBV11-2
CDR3 length: 16
clone size: NA
J gene: TRBJ1-1
D gene: NA

CDR3 DNA: TGTGCCACCGCGGGCGGCAGGGCCTATCAGCCCCAGCATTTT
CDR3 protein: CATAGGRAYQPQHF
V gene: TRBV5-8
CDR3 length: 14
clone size: NA
J gene: TRBJ1-5
D gene: NA

CDR3 DNA: TGTGCCAGCAGCCTGTCGGACAGGGGCTACGAGCAGTACTTC
CDR3 protein: CASSLSDRGYEQYF
V gene: TRBV6-6
CDR3 length: 14
clone size: NA
J gene: TRBJ2-7
D gene: TRBD1

CDR3 DNA: TGTGCCAGCAGCACCACCGTTACGCAGTATTTT
CDR3 protein: CASSTTVTQYF
V gene: TRBV7-9
CDR3 length: 11
clone size: NA
J gene: TRBJ2-3
D gene: NA

CDR3 DNA: TGTGCCAGCAGTTACACAGGGGGCTTGAGCACTGAAGCTTTCTTT
CDR3 protein: CASSYTGGLSTEAFF
V gene: TRBV6-5
CDR3 length: 15
clone size: NA
J gene: TRBJ1-1
D gene: TRBD1

CDR3 DNA: TGCAGTGCTAGTCGACAGGCTGAGCAGTTCTTC
CDR3 protein: CSASRQAEQFF
V gene: TRBV20-1
CDR3 length: 11
clone size: NA
J gene: TRBJ2-1
D gene: NA

CDR3 DNA: TGTGCCATCAGTGACATGCTAGCGGGAAATGAGCAGTTCTTC
CDR3 protein: CAISDMLAGNEQFF
V gene: TRBV10-3
CDR3 length: 14
clone size: NA
J gene: TRBJ2-1
D gene: TRBD2

CDR3 DNA: TGTGCCAGCAGCCTCGAAAGAGGAGAGACCCAGTACTTC
CDR3 protein: CASSLERGETQYF
V gene: TRBV7-2
CDR3 length: 13
clone size: NA
J gene: TRBJ2-5
D gene: NA

CDR3 DNA: TGTGCCAGCTTGGACAGTGGATACGAGCAGTACTTC
CDR3 protein: CASLDSGYEQYF
V gene: TRBV18
CDR3 length: 12
clone size: NA
J gene: TRBJ2-7
D gene: NA

CDR3 DNA: TGTGCCAGCTCACCATCTAATCCCACAGATACGCAGTATTTT
CDR3 protein: CASSPSNPTDTQYF
V gene: TRBV18
CDR3 length: 14
clone size: NA
J gene: TRBJ2-3
D gene: NA

CDR3 DNA: TGTGCCACCGCGGCTCTACCGGGGAACACAGATACGCAGTATTTT
CDR3 protein: CATAALPGNTDTQYF
V gene: TRBV19
CDR3 length: 15
clone size: NA
J gene: TRBJ2-3
D gene: NA

CDR3 DNA: TGCGCCAGCAGCTCCGGACTCGTTAATCAGCCCCAGCATTTT
CDR3 protein: CASSSGLVNQPQHF
V gene: TRBV5-1
CDR3 length: 14
clone size: NA
J gene: TRBJ1-5
D gene: NA

CDR3 DNA: TGTGCCAGCAGCGTTTGGCCTAGCGGGGGGACAGATACGCAGTATTTT
CDR3 protein: CASSVWPSGGTDTQYF
V gene: TRBV9
CDR3 length: 16
clone size: NA
J gene: TRBJ2-3
D gene: TRBD2

CDR3 DNA: TGTGCCAGCAACCGCGGCAGTGGCTATGGCTACACCTTC
CDR3 protein: CASNRGSGYGYTF
V gene: TRBV6-5
CDR3 length: 13
clone size: NA
J gene: TRBJ1-2
D gene: NA

CDR3 DNA: TGCGCCAGCAGCCAAGATCGGCAGGGGAGGTCCTACGAGCAGTACTTC
CDR3 protein: CASSQDRQGRSYEQYF
V gene: TRBV4-1
CDR3 length: 16
clone size: once
J gene: TRBJ2-7
D gene: NA

CDR3 DNA: TGTGCCAGCAGTTTGTCAGGGCTAGCGGGGGACACAGATACGCAGTATTTT
CDR3 protein: CASSLSGLAGDTDTQYF
V gene: TRBV28
CDR3 length: 17
clone size: NA
J gene: TRBJ2-3
D gene: TRBD2

CDR3 DNA: TGTGCCAGCAGGGGGACAGTCGGCCCCCAAGAGACCCAGTACTTC
CDR3 protein: CASRGTVGPQETQYF
V gene: TRBV6-1
CDR3 length: 15
clone size: NA
J gene: TRBJ2-5
D gene: TRBD1

CDR3 DNA: TGTGCCAGCAGTCGGACTAGCGGGAGTGGCGATGAGCAGTTCTTC
CDR3 protein: CASSRTSGSGDEQFF
V gene: TRBV2
CDR3 length: 15
clone size: NA
J gene: TRBJ2-1
D gene: TRBD2

CDR3 DNA: TGTGCCAGCAGTCCCCGCGCAAGGGTAGGCTATGGCTACACCTTC
CDR3 protein: CASSPRARVGYGYTF
V gene: TRBV28
CDR3 length: 15
clone size: NA
J gene: TRBJ1-2
D gene: NA

CDR3 DNA: TGCGCCAGCAGCAATACCGGGACAGGGTCCTACAATGAGCAGTTCTTC
CDR3 protein: CASSNTGTGSYNEQFF
V gene: TRBV5-1
CDR3 length: 16
clone size: NA
J gene: TRBJ2-1
D gene: TRBD1

CDR3 DNA: TGCGCCAGCAGCCAAGAGACAGCAACGAACTATGGCTACACCTTC
CDR3 protein: CASSQETATNYGYTF
V gene: TRBV4-1
CDR3 length: 15
clone size: few
J gene: TRBJ1-2
D gene: NA

CDR3 DNA: TGTGCCAGCAGCTTAAGGGTCACCGGGGAGCTGTTTTTT
CDR3 protein: CASSLRVTGELFF
V gene: TRBV7-2
CDR3 length: 13
clone size: NA
J gene: TRBJ2-2
D gene: NA

CDR3 DNA: TGTGCCAGCAGCGTAGGGGGGGACACCATATATTTT
CDR3 protein: CASSVGGDTIYF
V gene: TRBV9
CDR3 length: 12
clone size: NA
J gene: TRBJ1-3
D gene: NA

CDR3 DNA: TGTGCCAGCAGGGGGGACTCGGGCGAGCAGTACTTC
CDR3 protein: CASRGDSGEQYF
V gene: TRBV6-1
CDR3 length: 12
clone size: NA
J gene: TRBJ2-7
D gene: NA

CDR3 DNA: TGTGCCAGCCTGACAGGAAATAATGGCTACACCTTC
CDR3 protein: CASLTGNNGYTF
V gene: TRBV28
CDR3 length: 12
clone size: NA
J gene: TRBJ1-2
D gene: NA

CDR3 DNA: TGCGCCAGCAGTGCTACCGGGAGGGGGACTTACGAGCAGTACTTC
CDR3 protein: CASSATGRGTYEQYF
V gene: TRBV10-2
CDR3 length: 15
clone size: NA
J gene: TRBJ2-7
D gene: TRBD2

CDR3 DNA: TGTGCCAGCAGCTTAGCGCGGCGGGGGATCCACACTGAAGCTTTCTTT
CDR3 protein: CASSLARRGIHTEAFF
V gene: TRBV7-9
CDR3 length: 16
clone size: NA
J gene: TRBJ1-1
D gene: NA

CDR3 DNA: TGTGCCAGCAGTGAAGGCCACGGATACTATGGCTACACCTTC
CDR3 protein: CASSEGHGYYGYTF
V gene: TRBV6-1
CDR3 length: 14
clone size: NA
J gene: TRBJ1-2
D gene: NA

CDR3 DNA: TGTGCCAGCAGCGTAGGAGGGACAGGGCAATTCCCCCTCCACTTT
CDR3 protein: CASSVGGTGQFPLHF
V gene: TRBV9
CDR3 length: 15
clone size: NA
J gene: TRBJ1-6
D gene: TRBD1

CDR3 DNA: TGTGCCAGCAGCGTAGAGGCAGGTTCCTACGAGCAGTACTTC
CDR3 protein: CASSVEAGSYEQYF
V gene: TRBV9
CDR3 length: 14
clone size: NA
J gene: TRBJ2-7
D gene: NA